This T cell receptor beta chain was identified in a study of T cell repertoires in cytomegalovirus infection. Study information: An indication of both CMV infection and matching HLA type came from public TCR beta signatures. Study results and caveats: The cumulative frequency of public TCR beta families identified carriers of CMV plus the relevant HLA. Dominant in the ex vivo response were TCR beta clonotypes restricted by HLA-C and specific for CMV.

This clonotype was seen at least ten times. What it recognizes is unknown. This CDR3 spans 13 amino acids. In germline, CDR1 is SGHVT, CDR2 SQSDAQ. V lost 9 bases and J 0 bases, leaving 12 bases between the germline ends. TCRdb re-called the reads through MiXCR, storing one row per CDR3 protein. The sample has 150,000 to 180,000 distinct CDR3 sequences; about 25% are singletons. This TCR was recovered from a human donor in good health (CMV status not recorded). Some clones in this sample may be carry-over from other donors' samples. Sequenced: PBMCs. The chain recombines TRBV7-4 with TRBJ2-7, with D possibly being TRBD2 (6 bases). The DNA of the CDR3 is TGTGCCAGGGTAGCGGTGAGCTCCTACGAGCAGTACTTC. This gives the protein CARVAVSSYEQYF.